This T cell receptor (beta chain) comes out of a study of T cell responses to AZD1222 COVID-19 vaccine. Study observations and caveats: After the peak T cell response, and only then, were repertoires sampled. Vaccine-associated CD4 TCRs ranged over spike, dominating at 160-218 and 743-854. Donor demographics were predominantly white British with a female majority; clonal diversity may be underestimated. Variant regions that are unmutated are reportedly the target of nearly half of spike-specific TCRs.

Per germline, CDR1 LNHDA and CDR2 SQIVND (reference sequence). The CDR3 covers 12 residues. Note on this clone: The antigen is undetermined. An end of the junction does not agree with germline; a read error may underlie this.

TCRdb keeps only in-frame clones here, not all; method: immunoSEQ multiplex PCR. The sample contains hundreds of thousands of clones, 85% to 95% of which appear only once. This specimen consisted of peripheral blood, obtained on day 0 of MenACWY control vaccination. This receptor was obtained from an adult in good health. The V gene is TRBV19, the J gene TRBJ2-1; D is ambiguous. The CDR3 sequence is CASSISNNEQFF. The CDR3 DNA reads as TGTGCCAGTAGTATCTCCAACAATGAGCAGTTCTTC.